A single sample gave rise to the 23 T cell receptor beta chains below, sequenced in a study of Graves' ophthalmopathy and Graves' hyperthyroidism. Amplified material comprised TCR beta CDR3 regions derived from RNA transcripts. Investigators did first-round RT-PCR with HTBI primers, then second-round multiplex PCR. TCRdb itself ran the multiplex PCR reads through MiXCR, one entry per CDR3 protein. In the table there are 450,000 or so distinct CDR3 sequences, over 13% of which are singletons. The sample taken for sequencing was blood. The receptors derive from a woman in her thirties with Graves' ophthalmopathy.

This clonotype was detected many times. The chain joins TRBV27 to TRBJ2-6; D is perhaps TRBD1 (5 bases). The CDR3 runs 15 residues. V was pared by 5 bases and J by 3 bases, with 11 bases between. Per the germline V gene, CDR1 is MNHEY and CDR2 is SMNVEV (reference sequence). The CDR3 bases are TGTGCCAGCAGTGACAGTGCCTTTGGGGCCAACGTCCTGACTTTC. It specifies CASSDSAFGANVLTF.

This chain joins TRBV12-3 or TRBV12-4 and TRBJ2-2, with no clear D. Between the trimmed V and J ends, which lost 1 base and 7 bases, there was a span of 7 bases. There are 13 residues in the CDR3. For the CDR3, the DNA is TGTGCCAGCAGTTTAGGGGTTGGCGGGGAGCTGTTTTTT. The encoded protein is CASSLGVGGELFF.

This clonotype was detected many times. V is TRBV25-1 and J is TRBJ2-2; 8 bases map to TRBD2. J gave up 6 bases and V 4 bases, and 13 bases lay outside the gene matches. Germline V gives CDR1 MGHDK, CDR2 SYGVNS. The length of the CDR3 is 17 residues. The CDR3 region has the DNA TGTGCCAGCAGTGCCCCGTCCTCCGGGACTAGATCCGGGGAGCTGTTTTTT. Its translation: CASSAPSSGTRSGELFF.

This clonotype was counted many times. This chain connects TRBV12-3 or TRBV12-4 to TRBJ1-2, with TRBD1 identical over 8 bases. V gave up 4 bases and J gave up 2 bases; unmatched junction bases: 6. The CDR3 is made up of 15 amino acids. The CDR3: CASSSRDRRNYGYTF. As DNA, the CDR3 is TGTGCCAGCAGTTCTCGGGACAGGAGAAACTATGGCTACACCTTC.

The V and J genes are TRBV11-1 and TRBJ2-6; TRBD2 might be the D (5 bases). The V and J ends lost 5 bases and 1 base respectively, with 18 bases between them. The CDR3 sequence is 18 residues long. Germline CDR1 is SGHAT and CDR2 is FQDESV (reference sequence). CDR3 sequence (DNA): TGTGCCAGCAGCATCCGACGGGGAATCTTTTCTGGGGCCAACGTCCTGACTTTC. It is translated as CASSIRRGIFSGANVLTF.

The chain links TRBV27 to TRBJ2-7; 7 nucleotides line up with TRBD2. This CDR3 has 14 amino acids. V lost 2 bases and J lost 3; bases outside the gene matches: 4. Germline CDR1 is MNHEY and CDR2 is SMNVEV (reference sequence). This CDR3 is CASSLLASGYEQYF. Written as DNA, the CDR3 is TGTGCCAGCAGTTTACTCGCTAGCGGCTACGAGCAGTACTTC.

The chain employs TRBV6-1 and TRBJ1-1, with D unclear. The V end lost 6 bases, the J end lost 7 bases, and 15 bases lay between the germline ends. The CDR3 totals 13 residues. Looked up from germline, CDR1 is MNHNS and CDR2 is SASEGT. CDR3 sequence: CASRKSIGYEAFF. The CDR3 bases are TGTGCCAGCAGGAAAAGTATCGGGTATGAAGCTTTCTTT.

The sample holds many counts of this clonotype. The chain links TRBV19 to TRBJ1-1, with 7 bases identical to TRBD1. The V segment lost 5 bases and the J segment 0 bases; nucleotides outside the gene matches: 6. CDR3 length: 15 amino acids. Germline V gene sequence: CDR1 LNHDA, CDR2 SQIVND (reference sequence). The DNA for the CDR3 is TGTGCCAGTAGTGTAAAGACAGGGATGAACACTGAAGCTTTCTTT. Translation gives CASSVKTGMNTEAFF.

Many counts were recorded for this clonotype. The chain is built from TRBV4-2 and TRBJ2-7; possible D gene TRBD2, 6 bases. CDR1 LGHNA and CDR2 YNFKEQ come from the germline V gene. CDR3 length: 13 amino acids. Trimming stripped 10 bases from V and 0 bases from J, with 13 bases between. The CDR3 DNA is TGTGCCACCCAACCGGACTACTCCTACGAGCAGTACTTC. Protein sequence: CATQPDYSYEQYF.

This clonotype was observed many times. The rearrangement uses TRBV6-2 or TRBV6-3 and TRBJ1-2; 7 bases agree with TRBD1. The CDR3 runs to 14 residues. The trim removed 1 base at V and 8 bases at J, leaving 7 bases unmatched. Germline CDR1 is MNHEY and CDR2 is SVGEGT. CDR3 DNA sequence: TGTGCCAGCAGTTACTTCCGACAGGGAGGGGGCTACACCTTC. Its protein product is CASSYFRQGGGYTF.

The chain carries TRBV29-1 and TRBJ1-1, with 10 positions matching TRBD1. Germline CDR1 reads SQVTM; CDR2 reads ANQGSEA. V trimming: 6 bases; J trimming: 1 base; junction bases outside the gene matches: 2. This CDR3 has 13 amino acids. The CDR3 region is CSVDRGPNTEAFF. CDR3 bases: TGCAGCGTCGACAGGGGGCCGAACACTGAAGCTTTCTTT. The full variable domain, with the rest looked up from reference TRBV29-1 and TRBJ1-1, is SAVISQKPSRDICQRGTSLTIQCQVDSQVTMMFWYRQQPGQSLTLIATANQGSEATYESGFVIDKFPISRPNLTFSTLTVSNMSPEDSSIYLCSVDRGPNTEAFFGQGTRLTVV.

The chain employs TRBV6-2 or TRBV6-3 and TRBJ2-7; 12 nucleotides line up with TRBD2. J gave up 5 bases and V 7 bases, and 9 bases lay outside the gene matches. Germline loops: CDR1 MNHEY, CDR2 SVGEGT. CDR3 length: 15 amino acids. CDR3 sequence (DNA): TGTGCCAGCACCGCCAGACTAGCGGGAGCAGACGAGCAGTACTTC. Translation gives CASTARLAGADEQYF.

This clonotype was observed at least ten times. The chain joins TRBV6-1 to TRBJ1-6; D is unresolved. V gave up 1 base and J gave up 19 bases, with 11 bases separating them. CDR3 size: 11 residues. Germline V gene lookup returns CDR1 MNHNS and CDR2 SASEGT. CDR3 residues: CASSEDPRTHF. In DNA, the CDR3 is TGTGCCAGCAGTGAAGATCCGAGAACTCACTTT.

The chain couples TRBV20-1 to TRBJ2-5, with a tentative D call TRBD1 (5 bases). Germline V CDR1 and CDR2: DFQATT, SNEGSKA (reference sequence). Trimming stripped 0 bases from V and 7 bases from J, with 15 bases between. The CDR3 sequence is 14 residues long. In nucleotides, the CDR3 is TGCAGTGCTAGAGATTGGGGCGCAGGAGTGACCCAGTACTTC. It yields the protein CSARDWGAGVTQYF.

V usage is TRBV6-1 and J usage is TRBJ1-1; maybe TRBD1 (5 bases). Trimming took 6 bases from V and 4 from J, leaving 12 bases between them. Germline-derived CDR1 and CDR2 are MNHNS and SASEGT. The CDR3 sequence is 13 residues long. CDR3 nucleotides: TGTGCCAGCAGCCAGGGTTGGGTCACTGAAGCTTTCTTT. This encodes CASSQGWVTEAFF.

This clonotype was recorded many times. A read error may produce the germline difference seen at one junction end. The chain recombines TRBV12-3 or TRBV12-4 with TRBJ1-5; D is unclear. This CDR3 has 12 residues. The CDR3, as DNA: TGTGCCAGCAGTGGTGGAGGTCAGCCCCGGCATTTT. Translation: CASSGGGQPRHF.

This clonotype was detected only a few times. Being one base from a much bigger clone, this may be a read error. The CDR3 sequence is CASSYDGYQPQHF. CDR3 in DNA: TGTGCCAGCAGTTACGACGGGTATCAGCCCCAGCATTTT. The genes are TRBV6-5 and TRBJ1-5; no clear D gene. Trimming took 2 bases from V and 5 from J, leaving 7 bases between them. The CDR3 has 13 residues. Germline values: CDR1 MNHEY, CDR2 SVGAGI.

This clonotype has at least ten counts. The rearrangement uses TRBV7-2 and TRBJ2-4; no clear D gene. CDR1 SGHTA and CDR2 FQGNSA come from the germline V gene. Trimming took off 4 bases at V and 0 bases at J, with 10 bases between the two ends. The CDR3 contains 15 residues. The CDR3 DNA sequence: TGTGCCAGCAGCTCGGCGGTGCTAGCCAAAAACATTCAGTACTTC. Protein product: CASSSAVLAKNIQYF.

Many counts were recorded for this clonotype. This rearrangement joins TRBV6-1 to TRBJ1-1; no clear D gene. The length of the CDR3 is 13 residues. V dropped 6 bases and J dropped 5 bases, with 13 bases sitting between them. The V gene's germline CDR1 is MNHNS and CDR2 SASEGT. CDR3 region: CASRTPLRTEAFF. DNA of the CDR3: TGTGCCAGCAGAACCCCTTTGCGTACTGAAGCTTTCTTT.

This clonotype was seen repeatedly, ten times or more. The chain combines TRBV29-1 with TRBJ1-1, with a weak D call TRBD1 (5 bases). CDR3 length equals 14 residues. The ends were cut back, 4 bases at V and 0 bases at J, with 12 bases in the middle. Germline lookup yields CDR1 SQVTM and CDR2 ANQGSEA. CDR3 region: CSVAGGALNTEAFF. The DNA of the CDR3 is TGCAGCGTTGCGGGTGGGGCCCTGAACACTGAAGCTTTCTTT.

The chain has TRBV29-1 and TRBJ2-7; 13 positions match TRBD2. V gave up 6 bases and J gave up 7 bases; unmatched junction bases: 18. The CDR3 is 17 residues long. Germline CDR1 is SQVTM and CDR2 is ANQGSEA. In DNA, the CDR3 is TGCAGCGTGAAGAAGACTAGCGGGGGGCGATCCCCCAGGGAGCAGTACTTC. Translating gives CSVKKTSGGRSPREQYF.

This clonotype was counted many times. The chain joins TRBV28 to TRBJ1-1; D call uncertain. V dropped 3 bases and J dropped 0 bases, with 8 bases sitting between them. Per the germline V gene, CDR1 is MDHEN and CDR2 is SYDVKM. This CDR3 comprises 14 residues. The CDR3 DNA follows: TGTGCCAGCAGTTTGGTAGGGCTGAACACTGAAGCTTTCTTT. It codes for CASSLVGLNTEAFF.

This chain connects TRBV2 to TRBJ1-2; 8 nucleotides match TRBD1. This CDR3 comprises 19 residues. The germline V gene encodes CDR1 SNHLY and CDR2 FYNNEI. V lost 2 bases, J lost 7 bases, and 21 bases stayed unmatched. CDR3 amino acids: CASSETPVRWGQVSFGYTF. As DNA, the CDR3 is TGTGCCAGCAGTGAAACCCCCGTCCGTTGGGGACAGGTTTCCTTTGGCTACACCTTC.